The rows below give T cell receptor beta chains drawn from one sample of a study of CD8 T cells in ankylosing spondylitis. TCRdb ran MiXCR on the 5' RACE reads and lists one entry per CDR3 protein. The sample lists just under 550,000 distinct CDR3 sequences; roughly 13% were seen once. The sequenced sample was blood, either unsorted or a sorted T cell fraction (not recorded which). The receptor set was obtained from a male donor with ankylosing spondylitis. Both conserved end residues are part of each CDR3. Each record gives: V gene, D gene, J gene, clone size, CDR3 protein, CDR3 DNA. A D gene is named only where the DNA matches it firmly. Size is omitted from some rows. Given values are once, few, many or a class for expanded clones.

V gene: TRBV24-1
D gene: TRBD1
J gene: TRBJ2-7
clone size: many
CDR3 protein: CATSDSGQGKYEQYF
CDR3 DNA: TGTGCCACCAGTGACTCAGGACAGGGGAAGTACGAGCAGTACTTC

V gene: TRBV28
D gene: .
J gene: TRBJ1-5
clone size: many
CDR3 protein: CASSLPGRKSHRINQPQHF
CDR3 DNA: TGTGCCAGCAGTTTACCGGGACGGAAATCGCATCGGATCAATCAGCCCCAGCATTTT

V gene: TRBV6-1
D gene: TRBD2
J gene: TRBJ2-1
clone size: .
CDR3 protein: CASRTSGTYNEQFF
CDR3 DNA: TGTGCCAGCAGGACTAGCGGGACCTACAATGAGCAGTTCTTC

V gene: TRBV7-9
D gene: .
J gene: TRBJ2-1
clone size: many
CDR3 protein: CASSPKDLGTRRNEQFF
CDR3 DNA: TGTGCCAGCAGCCCGAAGGACTTGGGGACGCGGAGGAATGAGCAGTTCTTC

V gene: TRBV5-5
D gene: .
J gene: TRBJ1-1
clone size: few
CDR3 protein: CASSYSGDTEAFF
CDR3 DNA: TGTGCCAGCAGCTACAGCGGGGACACTGAAGCTTTCTTT

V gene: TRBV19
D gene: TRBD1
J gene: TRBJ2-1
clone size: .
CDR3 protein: CASRTSGGLRDNEQFF
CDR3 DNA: TGTGCCAGTAGGACCTCAGGGGGCTTGAGGGATAATGAGCAGTTCTTC

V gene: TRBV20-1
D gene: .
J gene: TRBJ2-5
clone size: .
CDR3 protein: CSARDLVRQETQYF
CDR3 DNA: TGCAGTGCTAGAGATTTGGTTCGGCAAGAGACCCAGTACTTC

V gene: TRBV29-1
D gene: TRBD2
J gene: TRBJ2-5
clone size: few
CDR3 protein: CSVDSAGGPRETQYF
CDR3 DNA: TGCAGCGTTGATAGCGCGGGAGGGCCCCGGGAGACCCAGTACTTC

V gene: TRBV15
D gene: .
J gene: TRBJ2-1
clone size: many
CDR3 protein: CATSRDPGVGEQFF
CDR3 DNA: TGTGCCACCAGCAGAGATCCGGGCGTGGGTGAGCAGTTCTTC

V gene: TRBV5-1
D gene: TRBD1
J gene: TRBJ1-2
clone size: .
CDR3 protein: CASRKFNDRGSYGYTF
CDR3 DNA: TGCGCCAGCAGGAAGTTTAACGACAGGGGTAGCTATGGCTACACCTTC

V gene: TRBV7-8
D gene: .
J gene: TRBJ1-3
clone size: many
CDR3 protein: CASSPTSGVSGNTIYF
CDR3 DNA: TGTGCCAGCAGTCCCACCTCAGGGGTCTCTGGAAACACCATATATTTT

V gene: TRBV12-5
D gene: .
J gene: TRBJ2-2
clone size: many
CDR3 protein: CASGSPSERPGELFF
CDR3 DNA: TGTGCTAGTGGTTCGCCCTCTGAGCGTCCCGGGGAGCTGTTTTTT

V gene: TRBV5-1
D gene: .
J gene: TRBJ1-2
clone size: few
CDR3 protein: CASSLGRIDYGYTF
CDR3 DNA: TGCGCCAGCAGCTTAGGACGGATAGACTATGGCTACACCTTC

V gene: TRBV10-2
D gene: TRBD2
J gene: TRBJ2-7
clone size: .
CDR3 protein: CASTRTTSGSYEQYF
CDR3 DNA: TGCGCCAGCACCCGAACGACTAGCGGGAGCTACGAGCAGTACTTC

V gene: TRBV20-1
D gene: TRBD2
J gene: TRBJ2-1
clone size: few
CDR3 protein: CSADGLAGFNEQFF
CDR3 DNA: TGCAGTGCAGACGGACTAGCGGGATTCAATGAGCAGTTCTTC

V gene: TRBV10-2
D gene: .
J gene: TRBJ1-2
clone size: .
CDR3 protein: CASRKQGNYGYTF
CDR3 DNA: TGCGCCAGCAGGAAACAGGGAAACTATGGCTACACCTTC

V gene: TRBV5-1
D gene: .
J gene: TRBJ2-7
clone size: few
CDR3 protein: CASSFEGMKLNEQYF
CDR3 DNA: TGCGCCAGCAGCTTTGAAGGGATGAAACTAAACGAGCAGTACTTC

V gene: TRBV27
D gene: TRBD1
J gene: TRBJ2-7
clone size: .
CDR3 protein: CASSGTGLAYEQYF
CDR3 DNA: TGTGCCAGCAGTGGGACAGGGTTAGCCTACGAGCAGTACTTC

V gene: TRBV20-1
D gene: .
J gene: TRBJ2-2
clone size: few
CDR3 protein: CSAPVRANTGELFF
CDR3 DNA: TGCAGTGCTCCGGTGCGGGCGAACACCGGGGAGCTGTTTTTT

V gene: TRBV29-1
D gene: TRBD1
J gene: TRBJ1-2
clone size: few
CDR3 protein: CSTTGQPMGGSF
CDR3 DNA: TGCAGCACTACGGGACAGCCAATGGGGGGGTCCTTC

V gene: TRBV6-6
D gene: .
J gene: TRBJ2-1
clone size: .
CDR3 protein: CASSALREQFF
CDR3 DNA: TGTGCCAGCAGCGCCCTCCGGGAGCAGTTCTTC

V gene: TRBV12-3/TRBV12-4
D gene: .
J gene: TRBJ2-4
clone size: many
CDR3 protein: CASSSGRQSIQYF
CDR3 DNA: TGTGCCAGCAGTTCAGGACGCCAGAGCATTCAGTACTTC

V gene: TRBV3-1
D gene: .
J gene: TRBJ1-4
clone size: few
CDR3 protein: CASSTAWRAENEKLFF
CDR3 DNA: TGTGCCAGCAGCACTGCCTGGAGGGCGGAGAATGAAAAACTGTTTTTT

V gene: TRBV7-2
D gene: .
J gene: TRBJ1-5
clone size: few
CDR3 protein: CASTPNSNQPQHF
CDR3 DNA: TGTGCCAGCACTCCTAATAGCAATCAGCCCCAGCATTTT

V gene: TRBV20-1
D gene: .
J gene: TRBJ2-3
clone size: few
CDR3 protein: CSARSPLGTDTQYF
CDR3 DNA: TGCAGTGCTAGAAGCCCCCTGGGCACAGATACGCAGTATTTT

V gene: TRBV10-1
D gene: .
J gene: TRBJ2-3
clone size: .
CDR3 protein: CASSGQFVDTQYF
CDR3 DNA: TGCGCCAGCAGTGGACAGTTCGTAGATACGCAGTATTTT